These T cell receptor beta chains were read from a single sample in a study of T cell responses to AZD1222 COVID-19 vaccine. Some clones are missing from TCRdb's copy, which holds only in-frame ones; the method was immunoSEQ multiplex PCR. This table has some 120,000 clones, roughly 90% appearing once. This specimen was peripheral blood, taken on day 0 of MenACWY control vaccination. The receptors shown here come from an adult in good health. CDR3s include the opening cysteine and the closing phenylalanine or tryptophan. The D gene is left open where the match is weak. The size entry is marked missing in some rows and otherwise reads once, few, many or a size class.

abundance: -; j_gene: TRBJ1-3; d_gene: -; v_gene: TRBV7-2; CDR3aa: CASSFSRSSGNTIYF; CDR3nt: TGTGCCAGCAGCTTTAGTAGATCCTCTGGAAACACCATATATTTT
abundance: -; j_gene: TRBJ2-1; d_gene: -; v_gene: TRBV11-1; CDR3aa: CASANGRRIRDEQFF; CDR3nt: TGTGCCAGCGCTAACGGGAGAAGGATAAGGGATGAGCAGTTCTTC
abundance: -; j_gene: TRBJ1-1; d_gene: -; v_gene: TRBV28; CDR3aa: CASSTLLGTEAFF; CDR3nt: TGTGCCAGCAGCACACTCCTCGGGACTGAAGCTTTCTTT
abundance: -; j_gene: TRBJ2-7; d_gene: -; v_gene: TRBV3-1/TRBV3-2; CDR3aa: CASSQAANSYEQYF; CDR3nt: TGTGCCAGCAGCCAAGCGGCTAACTCCTACGAGCAGTACTTC
abundance: -; j_gene: TRBJ1-4; d_gene: -; v_gene: TRBV5-1; CDR3aa: CASSSGQTTNEKLFF; CDR3nt: TGCGCCAGCAGCTCAGGACAGACAACTAATGAAAAACTGTTTTTT
abundance: few; j_gene: TRBJ1-6; d_gene: -; v_gene: TRBV7-9; CDR3aa: CASSRDLNNSPLHF; CDR3nt: TGTGCCAGCAGTAGAGACCTAAATAATTCACCCCTCCACTTT
abundance: -; j_gene: TRBJ2-2; d_gene: -; v_gene: TRBV5-1; CDR3aa: CASSRDVETGELFF; CDR3nt: TGCGCCAGCAGCCGGGACGTTGAAACCGGGGAGCTGTTTTTT
abundance: -; j_gene: TRBJ1-2; d_gene: -; v_gene: TRBV6-5; CDR3aa: CASSRGQAAYGYTF; CDR3nt: TGTGCCAGCAGTCGGGGCCAGGCCGCCTATGGCTACACCTTC
abundance: -; j_gene: TRBJ1-3; d_gene: -; v_gene: TRBV7-7; CDR3aa: CASSPHWGDGNTIYF; CDR3nt: TGTGCCAGCAGCCCCCATTGGGGGGACGGAAACACCATATATTTT
abundance: once; j_gene: TRBJ2-3; d_gene: TRBD2; v_gene: TRBV19; CDR3aa: CASTLGGLVWFRPRTDTQYF; CDR3nt: TGTGCCAGTACCCTGGGGGGACTAGTTTGGTTTCGGCCACGCACAGATACGCAGTATTTT
abundance: -; j_gene: TRBJ2-1; d_gene: -; v_gene: TRBV25-1; CDR3aa: CASLGGAIREQFF; CDR3nt: TGTGCCAGCCTTGGGGGGGCGATCAGGGAGCAGTTCTTC
abundance: -; j_gene: TRBJ2-7; d_gene: -; v_gene: TRBV6-2/TRBV6-3; CDR3aa: CASSYMSVYEQYF; CDR3nt: TGTGCCAGCAGTTACATGTCGGTCTACGAGCAGTACTTC
abundance: once; j_gene: TRBJ2-1; d_gene: TRBD2; v_gene: TRBV19; CDR3aa: CASSILSGRVDEQFF; CDR3nt: TGTGCCAGTAGTATTCTAAGCGGGAGGGTCGATGAGCAGTTCTTC
abundance: -; j_gene: TRBJ2-3; d_gene: TRBD1; v_gene: TRBV24-1; CDR3aa: CATSESTGTGGADTQYF; CDR3nt: TGTGCCACCAGTGAGAGCACCGGGACAGGGGGCGCAGATACGCAGTATTTT
abundance: many; j_gene: TRBJ1-1; d_gene: -; v_gene: TRBV6-1; CDR3aa: CASSDSGVNTEAFF; CDR3nt: TGTGCCAGCAGTGATTCAGGGGTGAACACTGAAGCTTTCTTT
abundance: -; j_gene: TRBJ2-5; d_gene: -; v_gene: TRBV2; CDR3aa: CASSVRGETQYF; CDR3nt: TGTGCCAGCAGTGTACGGGGAGAGACCCAGTACTTC
abundance: -; j_gene: TRBJ2-7; d_gene: -; v_gene: TRBV7-8; CDR3aa: CASSLVEGWDVRYEQYF; CDR3nt: TGTGCCAGCAGCTTAGTAGAGGGTTGGGACGTAAGATACGAGCAGTACTTC